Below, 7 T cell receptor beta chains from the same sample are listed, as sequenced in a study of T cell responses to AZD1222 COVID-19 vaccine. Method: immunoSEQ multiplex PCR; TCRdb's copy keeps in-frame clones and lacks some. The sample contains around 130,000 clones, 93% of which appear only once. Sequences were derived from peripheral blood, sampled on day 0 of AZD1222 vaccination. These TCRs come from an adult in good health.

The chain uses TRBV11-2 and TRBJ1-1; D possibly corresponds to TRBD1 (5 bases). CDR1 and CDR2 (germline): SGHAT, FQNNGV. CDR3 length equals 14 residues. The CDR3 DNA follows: TGTGGAGGAAGAGCGGGGAGGGGGAACACTGAAGCTTTCTTT. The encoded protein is CGGRAGRGNTEAFF.

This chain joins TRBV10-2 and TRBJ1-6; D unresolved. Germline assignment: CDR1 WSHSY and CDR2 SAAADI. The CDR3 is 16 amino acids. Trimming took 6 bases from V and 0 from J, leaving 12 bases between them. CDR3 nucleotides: TGCGCCAGCAGGTTGATGGAGAGCTCCTATAATTCACCCCTCCACTTT. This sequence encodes CASRLMESSYNSPLHF.

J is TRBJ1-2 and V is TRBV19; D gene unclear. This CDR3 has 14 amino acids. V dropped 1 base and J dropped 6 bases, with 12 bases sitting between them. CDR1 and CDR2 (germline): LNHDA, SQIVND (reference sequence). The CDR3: CASSIVRTLDGYTF. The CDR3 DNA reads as TGTGCCAGTAGTATAGTTCGGACCCTCGATGGCTACACCTTC.

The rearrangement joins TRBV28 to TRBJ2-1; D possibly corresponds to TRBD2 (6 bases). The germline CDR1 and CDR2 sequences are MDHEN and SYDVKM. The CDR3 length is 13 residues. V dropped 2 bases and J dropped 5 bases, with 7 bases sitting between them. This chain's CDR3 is CASSLIADNEQFF. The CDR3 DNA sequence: TGTGCCAGCAGTTTAATAGCGGACAATGAGCAGTTCTTC. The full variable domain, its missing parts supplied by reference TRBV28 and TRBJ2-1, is DVKVTQSSRYLVKRTGEKVFLECVQDMDHENMFWYRQDPGLGLRLIYFSYDVKMKEKGDIPEGYSVSREKKERFSLILESASTNQTSMYLCASSLIADNEQFFGPGTRLTVL.

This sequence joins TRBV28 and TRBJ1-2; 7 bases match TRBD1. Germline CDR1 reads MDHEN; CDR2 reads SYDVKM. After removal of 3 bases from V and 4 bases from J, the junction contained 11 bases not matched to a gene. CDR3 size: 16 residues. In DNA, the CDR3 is TGTGCCAGCAGTTTCACCGAACAGGGGTACGGCTATGGCTACACCTTC. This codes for CASSFTEQGYGYGYTF.

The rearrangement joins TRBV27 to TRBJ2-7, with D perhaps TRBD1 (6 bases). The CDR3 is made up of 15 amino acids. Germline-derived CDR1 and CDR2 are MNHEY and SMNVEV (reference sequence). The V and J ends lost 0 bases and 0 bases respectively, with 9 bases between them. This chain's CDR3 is CASSLSDSSSYEQYF. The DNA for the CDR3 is TGTGCCAGCAGTTTATCGGACAGTTCCTCCTACGAGCAGTACTTC.

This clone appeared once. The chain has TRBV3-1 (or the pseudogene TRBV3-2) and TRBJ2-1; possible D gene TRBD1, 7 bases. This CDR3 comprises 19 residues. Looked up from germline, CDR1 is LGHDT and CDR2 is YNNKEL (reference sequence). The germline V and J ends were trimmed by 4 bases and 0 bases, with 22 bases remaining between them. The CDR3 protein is CASSLIRGRGVSSYNEQFF. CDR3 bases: TGTGCCAGCAGCCTCATAAGGGGCAGGGGGGTCAGCTCCTACAATGAGCAGTTCTTC.